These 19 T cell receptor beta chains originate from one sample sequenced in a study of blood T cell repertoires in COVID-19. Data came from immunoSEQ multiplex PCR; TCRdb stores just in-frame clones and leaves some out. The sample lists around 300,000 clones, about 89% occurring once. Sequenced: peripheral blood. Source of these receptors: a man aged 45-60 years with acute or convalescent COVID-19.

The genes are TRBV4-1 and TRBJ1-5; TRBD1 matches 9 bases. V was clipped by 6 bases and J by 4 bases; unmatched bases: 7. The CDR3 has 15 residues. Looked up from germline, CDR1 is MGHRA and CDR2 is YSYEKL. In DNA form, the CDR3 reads TGCGCCAGCAGGGAGACAGGGGGTGGGAATCAGCCCCAGCATTTT. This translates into CASRETGGGNQPQHF.

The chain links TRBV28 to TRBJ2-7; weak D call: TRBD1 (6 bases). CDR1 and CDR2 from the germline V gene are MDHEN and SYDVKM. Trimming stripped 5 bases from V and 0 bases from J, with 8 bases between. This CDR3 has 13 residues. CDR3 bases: TGTGCCAGCAGTACGACAGGCTCCTACGAGCAGTACTTC. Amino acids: CASSTTGSYEQYF.

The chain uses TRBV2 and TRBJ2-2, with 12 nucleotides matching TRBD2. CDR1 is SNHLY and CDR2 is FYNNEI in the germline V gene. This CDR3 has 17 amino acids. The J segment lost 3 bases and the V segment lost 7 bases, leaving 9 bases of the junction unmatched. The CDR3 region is CASIPTSGGGDTGELFF. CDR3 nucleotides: TGTGCCAGCATTCCGACTAGCGGGGGTGGGGACACCGGGGAGCTGTTTTTT.

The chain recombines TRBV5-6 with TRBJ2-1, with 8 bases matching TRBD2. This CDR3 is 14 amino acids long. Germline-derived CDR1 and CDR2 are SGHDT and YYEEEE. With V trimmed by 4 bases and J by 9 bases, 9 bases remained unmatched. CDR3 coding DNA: TGTGCCAGCAGCATCCTGGACGGGAGGGGTGAGCAGTTCTTC. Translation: CASSILDGRGEQFF. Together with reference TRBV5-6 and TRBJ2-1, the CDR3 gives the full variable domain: DAGVTQSPTHLIKTRGQQVTLRCSPKSGHDTVSWYQQALGQGPQFIFQYYEEEERQRGNFPDRFSGHQFPNYSSELNVNALLLGDSALYLCASSILDGRGEQFFGPGTRLTVL.

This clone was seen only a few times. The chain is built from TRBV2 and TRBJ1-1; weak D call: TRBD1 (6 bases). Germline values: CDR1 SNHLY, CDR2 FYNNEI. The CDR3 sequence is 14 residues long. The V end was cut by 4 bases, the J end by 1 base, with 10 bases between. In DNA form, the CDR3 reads TGTGCCAGCAGTGTTCAGGGGCAGAACACTGAAGCTTTCTTT. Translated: CASSVQGQNTEAFF.

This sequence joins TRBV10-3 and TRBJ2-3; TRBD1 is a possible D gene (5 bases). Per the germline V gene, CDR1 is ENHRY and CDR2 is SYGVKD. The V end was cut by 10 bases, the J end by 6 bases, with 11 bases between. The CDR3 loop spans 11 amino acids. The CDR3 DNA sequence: TGTGCCACCCAATGGGGCGATACGCAGTATTTT. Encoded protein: CATQWGDTQYF.

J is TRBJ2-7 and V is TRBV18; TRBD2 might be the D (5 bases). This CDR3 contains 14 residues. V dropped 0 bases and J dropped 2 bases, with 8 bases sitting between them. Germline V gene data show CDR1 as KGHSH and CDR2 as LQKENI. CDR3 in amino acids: CASSPPGAPYEQYF. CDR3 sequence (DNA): TGTGCCAGCTCACCACCGGGAGCCCCCTACGAGCAGTACTTC.

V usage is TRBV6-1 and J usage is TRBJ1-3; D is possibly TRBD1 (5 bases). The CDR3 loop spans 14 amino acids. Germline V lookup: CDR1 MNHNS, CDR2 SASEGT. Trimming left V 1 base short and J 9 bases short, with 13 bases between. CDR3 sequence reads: CASSEEGRDVTIYF. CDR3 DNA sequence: TGTGCCAGCAGTGAAGAGGGGAGGGATGTCACCATATATTTT.

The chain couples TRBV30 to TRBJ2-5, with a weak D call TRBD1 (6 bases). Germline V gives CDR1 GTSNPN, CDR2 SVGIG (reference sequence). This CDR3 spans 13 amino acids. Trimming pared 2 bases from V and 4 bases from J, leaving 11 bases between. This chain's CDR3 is CAWSWGQGETQYF. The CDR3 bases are TGTGCCTGGAGTTGGGGGCAGGGAGAGACCCAGTACTTC.

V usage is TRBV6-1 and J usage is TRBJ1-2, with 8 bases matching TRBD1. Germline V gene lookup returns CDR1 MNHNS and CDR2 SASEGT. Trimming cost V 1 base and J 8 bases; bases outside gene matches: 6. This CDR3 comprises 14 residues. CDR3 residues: CASSEVPGGFGYTF. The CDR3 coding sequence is TGTGCCAGCAGTGAAGTGCCAGGGGGCTTCGGCTACACCTTC.

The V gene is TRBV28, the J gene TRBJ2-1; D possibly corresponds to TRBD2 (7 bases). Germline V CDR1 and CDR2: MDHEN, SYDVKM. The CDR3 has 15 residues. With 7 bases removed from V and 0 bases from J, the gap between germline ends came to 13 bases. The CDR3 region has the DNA TGTGCCAGCACCGTAGGGGGGGGCTCCTACAATGAGCAGTTCTTC. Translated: CASTVGGGSYNEQFF.

This chain's CDR3 is CATSKETYREGQETQYF. CDR3 nucleotide sequence: TGTGCCACCAGCAAAGAAACATACAGGGAGGGCCAAGAGACCCAGTACTTC. This sequence joins TRBV15 and TRBJ2-5, with a weak D call TRBD2 (7 bases). Trimming pared 4 bases from V and 1 base from J, leaving 19 bases between. CDR1 and CDR2 (germline): LNHNV, YYDKDF (reference sequence). The CDR3 has 17 residues.

The CDR3 sequence: CASSPGTAQETQYF. CDR3 DNA sequence: TGTGCCAGCAGCCCAGGGACAGCGCAAGAGACCCAGTACTTC. The chain couples TRBV6-2 or TRBV6-3 to TRBJ2-5, with 7 bases fitting TRBD1. Germline trimming cut 6 bases from V and 2 bases from J; bases unmatched to any gene: 6. From germline, CDR1 is MNHEY and CDR2 SVGEGT. The CDR3 is 14 residues long.

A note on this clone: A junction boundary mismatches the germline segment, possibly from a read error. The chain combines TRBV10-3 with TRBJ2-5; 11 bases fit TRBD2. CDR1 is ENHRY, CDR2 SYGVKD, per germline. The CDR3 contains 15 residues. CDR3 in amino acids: CAISEGTSGQKTQYF. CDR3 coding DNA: TGTGCCATCAGTGAGGGGACTAGCGGCCAAAAGACCCAGTACTTC.

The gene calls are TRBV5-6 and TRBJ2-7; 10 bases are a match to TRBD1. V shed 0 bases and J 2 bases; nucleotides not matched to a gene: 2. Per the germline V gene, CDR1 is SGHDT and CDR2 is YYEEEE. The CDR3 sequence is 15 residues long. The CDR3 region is CASSLVGTGAYEQYF. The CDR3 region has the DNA TGTGCCAGCAGCTTGGTGGGGACAGGGGCCTACGAGCAGTACTTC.

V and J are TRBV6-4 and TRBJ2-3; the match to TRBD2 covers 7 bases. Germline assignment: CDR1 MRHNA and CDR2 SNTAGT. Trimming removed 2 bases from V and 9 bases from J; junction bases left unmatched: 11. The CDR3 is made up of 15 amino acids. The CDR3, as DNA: TGTGCCAGCAGTGACGTGGGGGGGAGCCCCGGAACGCAGTATTTT. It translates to CASSDVGGSPGTQYF.

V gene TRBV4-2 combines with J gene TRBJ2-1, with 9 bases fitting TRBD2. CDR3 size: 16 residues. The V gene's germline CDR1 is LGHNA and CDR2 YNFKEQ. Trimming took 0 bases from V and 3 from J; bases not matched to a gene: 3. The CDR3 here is CASSQERGGFYNEQFF. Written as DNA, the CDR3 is TGTGCCAGCAGCCAAGAGCGGGGGGGCTTCTACAATGAGCAGTTCTTC.

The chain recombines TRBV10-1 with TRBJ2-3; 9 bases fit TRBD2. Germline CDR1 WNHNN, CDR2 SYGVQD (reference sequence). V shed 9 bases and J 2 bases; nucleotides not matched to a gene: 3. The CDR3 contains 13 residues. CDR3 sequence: CASQRGVTDTQYF. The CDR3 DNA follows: TGCGCCAGTCAGCGGGGGGTCACAGATACGCAGTATTTT.

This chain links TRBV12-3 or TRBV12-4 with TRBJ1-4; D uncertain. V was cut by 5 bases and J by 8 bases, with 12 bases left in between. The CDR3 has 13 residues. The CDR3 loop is CASSPILSEKLFF. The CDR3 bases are TGTGCCAGCAGTCCTATCCTTAGCGAAAAACTGTTTTTT.